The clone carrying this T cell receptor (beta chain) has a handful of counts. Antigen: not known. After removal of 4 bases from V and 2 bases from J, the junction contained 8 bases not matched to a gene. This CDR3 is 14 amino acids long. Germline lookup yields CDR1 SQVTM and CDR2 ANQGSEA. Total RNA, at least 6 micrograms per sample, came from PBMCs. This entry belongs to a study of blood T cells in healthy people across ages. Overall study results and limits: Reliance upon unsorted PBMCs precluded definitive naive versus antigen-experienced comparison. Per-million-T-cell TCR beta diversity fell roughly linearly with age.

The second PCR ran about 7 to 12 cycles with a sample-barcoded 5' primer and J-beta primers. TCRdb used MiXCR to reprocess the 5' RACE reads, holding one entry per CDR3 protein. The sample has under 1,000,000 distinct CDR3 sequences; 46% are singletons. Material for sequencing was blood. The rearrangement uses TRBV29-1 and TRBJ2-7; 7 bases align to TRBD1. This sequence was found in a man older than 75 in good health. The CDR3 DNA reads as TGCAGCGTTGCAATGACAGGGTTACCCTACGAGCAGTACTTC. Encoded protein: CSVAMTGLPYEQYF.